These T cell receptor beta chains were read from a single sample in a study of PD-1 blockade in classical Hodgkin lymphoma. The method was immunoSEQ multiplex PCR; TCRdb's version includes in-frame clones alone and lacks a portion of them. The data show 19,000 or so clones, with over 75% seen just once and about 41% held by the top ten. Sample: peripheral blood mononuclear cells (PBMCs), taken before the fourth cycle of nivolumab. The receptors were gathered from a human donor with classical Hodgkin lymphoma. CDR3s include the opening cysteine and the closing phenylalanine or tryptophan. A D gene is named only where the DNA matches it firmly.

TRBJ2-7 TRBD2 TRBV6-5 CASSPTSGSYEQYF
TRBJ2-2 NA TRBV11-2 CAYSRTHAGKLFF
TRBJ1-4 TRBD1 TRBV10-3 CAISEEGTANEKLFF
TRBJ1-3 NA TRBV30 CAWRLRSLPPGNTIYF
TRBJ2-3 NA TRBV5-1 CASSLEGRHTQYF
TRBJ2-7 NA TRBV6-1 CASSEDNRRSEQYF
TRBJ1-1 NA TRBV6-5 CASSFEGDTEAFF
TRBJ2-3 NA TRBV2 CASSGRGQDTQYF
TRBJ2-7 NA TRBV13 CASSSQSYEQYF
TRBJ2-7 TRBD2 TRBV30 CAWSVAGAGEMYEQYF
TRBJ2-2 NA TRBV6-6 CASSYGQGGTGELFF
TRBJ2-7 NA TRBV23-1 CAPRTYEQYF
TRBJ1-2 NA TRBV29-1 CSVDGLNYGYTF
TRBJ1-2 TRBD1 TRBV6-5 CASSYTRGQGTGYTF
TRBJ2-7 TRBD1 TRBV29-1 CSVTGTGNEQYF
TRBJ2-2 NA TRBV6-1 CASSDVREIGELFF
TRBJ2-1 TRBD2 TRBV11-2 CASRGGLAGFNEQFF
TRBJ2-1 NA TRBV7-9 CASSLGPGVVNEQFF
TRBJ1-5 NA TRBV18 CASSPQGSGQPQHF
TRBJ2-1 NA TRBV6-5 CASTPRFGEQFF
TRBJ2-2 TRBD2 TRBV6-1 CASSDKGGGSNTGELFF
TRBJ2-7 NA TRBV20-1 CSARGRYEQYF
TRBJ2-3 NA TRBV4-3 CASSPLGSGADTQYF
TRBJ1-2 NA TRBV14 CASSQAVNYGYTF
TRBJ1-1 NA TRBV25-1 CASSPGVGINTEAFF
TRBJ2-7 NA TRBV6-5 CASSLGLGGYEQYF